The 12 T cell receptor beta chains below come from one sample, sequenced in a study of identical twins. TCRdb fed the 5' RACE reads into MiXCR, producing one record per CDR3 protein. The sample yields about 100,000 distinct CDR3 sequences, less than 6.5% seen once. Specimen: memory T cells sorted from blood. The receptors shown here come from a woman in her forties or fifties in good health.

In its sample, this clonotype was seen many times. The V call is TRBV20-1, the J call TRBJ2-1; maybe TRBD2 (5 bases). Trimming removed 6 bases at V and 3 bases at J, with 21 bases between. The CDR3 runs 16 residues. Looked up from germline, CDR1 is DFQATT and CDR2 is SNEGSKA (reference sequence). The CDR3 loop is CSAQAKLIGNYNEQFF. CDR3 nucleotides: TGCAGTGCCCAAGCAAAGCTTATCGGGAACTACAATGAGCAGTTCTTC.

The CDR3 is CASSFDGQVKPAV. CDR3 coding DNA: TGTGCCAGCAGCTTCGATGGACAGGTTAAGCCCGCGGTC. The V gene is TRBV5-5, the J gene TRBJ2-7; 7 bases are a match to TRBD1. Germline CDR1 and CDR2: SGHKS and YYEKEE (reference sequence). This CDR3 has 13 amino acids.

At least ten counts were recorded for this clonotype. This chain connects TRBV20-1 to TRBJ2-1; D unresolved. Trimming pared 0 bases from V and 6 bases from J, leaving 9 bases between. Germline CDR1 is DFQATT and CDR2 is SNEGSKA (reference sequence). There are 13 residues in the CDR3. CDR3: CSARDLSPNEQFF. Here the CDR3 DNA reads TGCAGTGCTAGAGATCTGAGCCCCAATGAGCAGTTCTTC.

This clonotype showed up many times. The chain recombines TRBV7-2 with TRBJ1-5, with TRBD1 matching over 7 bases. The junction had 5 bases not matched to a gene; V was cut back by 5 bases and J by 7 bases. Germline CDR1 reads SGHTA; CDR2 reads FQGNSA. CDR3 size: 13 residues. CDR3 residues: CASSKDRIQPQHF. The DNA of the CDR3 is TGTGCCAGCAGCAAGGACAGGATCCAGCCCCAGCATTTT.

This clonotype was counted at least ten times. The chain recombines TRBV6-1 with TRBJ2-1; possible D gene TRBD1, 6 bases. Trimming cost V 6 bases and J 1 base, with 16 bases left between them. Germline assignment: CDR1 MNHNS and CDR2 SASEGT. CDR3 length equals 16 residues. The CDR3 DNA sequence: TGTGCCAGCAGGAAGGACAGACTGAATTCCTACAATGAGCAGTTCTTC. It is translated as CASRKDRLNSYNEQFF.

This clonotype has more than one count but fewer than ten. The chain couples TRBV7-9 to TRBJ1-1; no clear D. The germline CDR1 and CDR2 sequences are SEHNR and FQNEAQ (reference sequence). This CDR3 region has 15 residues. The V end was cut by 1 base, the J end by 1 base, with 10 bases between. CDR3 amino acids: CASSLGGYGNTEAFF. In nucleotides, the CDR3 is TGTGCCAGCAGCTTAGGAGGGTACGGGAACACTGAAGCTTTCTTT. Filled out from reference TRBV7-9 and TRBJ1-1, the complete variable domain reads DTGVSQNPRHKITKRGQNVTFRCDPISEHNRLYWYRQTLGQGPEFLTYFQNEAQLEKSRLLSDRFSAERPKGSFSTLEIQRTEQGDSAMYLCASSLGGYGNTEAFFGQGTRLTVV.

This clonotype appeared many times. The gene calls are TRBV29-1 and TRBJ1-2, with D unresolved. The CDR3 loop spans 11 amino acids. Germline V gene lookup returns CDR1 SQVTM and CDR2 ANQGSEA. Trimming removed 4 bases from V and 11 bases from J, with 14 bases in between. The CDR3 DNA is TGCAGCGTTGGTGAAGGCCCCCAGTACACCTTC. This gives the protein CSVGEGPQYTF.

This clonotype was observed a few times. The CDR3 is CASSFGHNTYNEQFF. In nucleotides, the CDR3 is TGTGCCAGCAGCTTTGGTCACAATACCTACAATGAGCAGTTCTTC. V gene TRBV7-2 combines with J gene TRBJ2-1, with unresolved D. Germline values: CDR1 SGHTA, CDR2 FQGNSA. V lost 3 bases to trimming and J lost 2 bases, with 11 bases between them. The CDR3 has 15 amino acids.

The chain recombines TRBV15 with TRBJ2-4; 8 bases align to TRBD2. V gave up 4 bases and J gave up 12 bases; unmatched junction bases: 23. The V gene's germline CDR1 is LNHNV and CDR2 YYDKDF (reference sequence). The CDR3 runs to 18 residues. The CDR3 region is CATSMIPLGVERETNQYF. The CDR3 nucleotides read TGTGCCACCAGCATGATACCTCTTGGGGTGGAGCGGGAGACGAATCAGTACTTC.

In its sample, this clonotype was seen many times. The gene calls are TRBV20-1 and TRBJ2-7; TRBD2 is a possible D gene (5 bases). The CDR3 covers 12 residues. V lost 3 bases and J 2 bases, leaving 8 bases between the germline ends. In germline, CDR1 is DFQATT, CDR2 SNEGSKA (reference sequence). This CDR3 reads CSARMRAYEQYF. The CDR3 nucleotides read TGCAGTGCTAGGATGCGGGCCTACGAGCAGTACTTC.

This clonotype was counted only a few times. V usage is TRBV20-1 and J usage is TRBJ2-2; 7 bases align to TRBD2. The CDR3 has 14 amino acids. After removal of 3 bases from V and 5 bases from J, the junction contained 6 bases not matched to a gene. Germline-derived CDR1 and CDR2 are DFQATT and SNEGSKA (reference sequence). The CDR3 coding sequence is TGCAGTGCTAGTGGGGCTAGCGGAACCGGGGAGCTGTTTTTT. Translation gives CSASGASGTGELFF.

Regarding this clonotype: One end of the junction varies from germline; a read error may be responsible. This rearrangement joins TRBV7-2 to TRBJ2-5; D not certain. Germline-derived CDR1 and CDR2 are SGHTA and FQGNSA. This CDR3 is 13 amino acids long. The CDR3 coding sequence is TGTGCCAGCAGCTTAGAGGATGGAGAGCCCCAGTACTTC. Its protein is CASSLEDGEPQYF.